A selection of T cell receptor beta chains follows, all from one sample in a study of blood T cell repertoires in COVID-19. Here immunoSEQ multiplex PCR was the method, and the copy in TCRdb shows in-frame clones only, minus some. Of over 70,000 clones listed, approximately 86% were seen once; the top ten hold roughly a sixth. The source material was peripheral blood. The receptors stem from a human donor in a cohort sampled during active COVID-19. Each CDR3 is given with its conserved first and last residue. D genes are given only for firm matches. Clone size is stated in some rows and not others, as once, few, many or a class when expanded.

>TRBV5-1|14|NA|TRBJ2-7|NA
CASGDGGPTYEQYF
TGCGCCAGCGGAGACGGGGGGCCTACCTACGAGCAGTACTTC
>TRBV3-1/TRBV3-2|14|NA|TRBJ2-7|NA
CASSKPGGPYEQYF
TGTGCCAGCAGCAAGCCCGGGGGGCCGTACGAGCAGTACTTC
>TRBV3-1/TRBV3-2|14|NA|TRBJ2-2|NA
CASSPGLLTGELFF
TGTGCCAGCAGCCCGGGTCTGCTTACCGGGGAGCTGTTTTTT
>TRBV28|13|once|TRBJ1-3|NA
CASRQTGGNTIYF
TGTGCCAGCAGGCAGACAGGCGGGAACACCATATATTTT
>TRBV6-5|14|NA|TRBJ2-5|TRBD1
CASSLWGTEETQYF
TGTGCCAGCAGTTTGTGGGGGACAGAAGAGACCCAGTACTTC
>TRBV10-3|14|NA|TRBJ2-3|NA
CAISVNSGTDTQYF
TGTGCCATCAGTGTCAATAGCGGCACAGATACGCAGTATTTT
>TRBV20-1|17|few|TRBJ2-1|NA
CSASILAGRGIIHEQFF
TGCAGTGCTAGTATTCTGGCGGGCAGGGGAATTATCCATGAGCAGTTCTTC
>TRBV20-1|10|NA|TRBJ2-7|NA
CSGLGDEQYF
TGCAGTGGCCTAGGAGACGAGCAGTACTTC
>TRBV5-1|15|NA|TRBJ2-3|TRBD2
CASTATSGSIDTQYF
TGCGCCAGCACCGCGACTAGCGGGAGTATAGATACGCAGTATTTT
>TRBV9|16|NA|TRBJ1-4|NA
CASSSRGGTTNEKLFF
TGTGCCAGCAGCTCCCGGGGAGGGACAACTAATGAAAAACTGTTTTTT
>TRBV7-8|16|NA|TRBJ2-1|NA
CASSLLDSGRRNEQFF
TGTGCCAGCAGCTTACTCGATAGCGGTCGTCGCAATGAGCAGTTCTTC
>TRBV5-3|17|NA|TRBJ1-5|TRBD1
CARSLSGQAPSNQPQHF
TGTGCCAGAAGCTTGAGTGGACAGGCGCCTAGCAATCAGCCCCAGCATTTT
>TRBV5-1|14|NA|TRBJ2-7|NA
CASSYLSGTYEQYF
TGCGCCAGCAGCTATCTTAGCGGCACCTACGAGCAGTACTTC
>TRBV6-2/TRBV6-3|17|few|TRBJ1-4|NA
CASSYYSIGATNEKLFF
TGTGCCAGCAGTTACTACAGTATAGGGGCAACTAATGAAAAACTGTTTTTT
>TRBV24-1|11|few|TRBJ2-1|TRBD2
CATSPGLAKFF
TGTGCCACTTCCCCGGGACTAGCGAAGTTCTTC
>TRBV5-1|15|NA|TRBJ1-1|TRBD1
CASSGGQGANTEAFF
TGCGCCAGCAGCGGGGGACAGGGGGCAAACACTGAAGCTTTCTTT
>TRBV5-1|17|NA|TRBJ1-5|NA
CASSLGDSDRVNQPQHF
TGCGCCAGCAGCTTGGGGGATTCGGACAGAGTCAATCAGCCCCAGCATTTT
>TRBV28|16|NA|TRBJ1-5|NA
CASSVLGTTGNQPQHF
TGTGCCAGCAGTGTCCTCGGGACTACTGGAAATCAGCCCCAGCATTTT
>TRBV14|17|NA|TRBJ2-1|TRBD2
CASSQDPSGRLLYEQFF
TGTGCCAGCAGCCAAGACCCTAGCGGGAGATTACTGTATGAGCAGTTCTTC
>TRBV18|16|few|TRBJ1-3|TRBD1
CASSPWTGDSGNTIYF
TGTGCCAGCTCACCCTGGACAGGGGACTCTGGAAACACCATATATTTT
>TRBV24-1|19|NA|TRBJ2-2|TRBD1
CATSDHLRRTGTTTGELFF
TGTGCCACCAGTGATCACCTGAGGAGGACAGGGACGACCACCGGGGAGCTGTTTTTT
>TRBV19|16|NA|TRBJ2-2|TRBD2
CASRRTGGAGTGELFF
TGTGCCAGTCGGAGGACCGGGGGGGCCGGCACCGGGGAGCTGTTTTTT
>TRBV28|19|few|TRBJ2-1|NA
CASSLSGLLVRRSYNEQFF
TGTGCCAGCAGTTTATCGGGTCTGCTAGTCCGACGCTCCTACAATGAGCAGTTCTTC
>TRBV28|15|NA|TRBJ2-7|NA
CASSLAAGFSYEQYF
TGTGCCAGCAGTTTAGCCGCAGGTTTCTCCTACGAGCAGTACTTC
>TRBV24-1|15|NA|TRBJ2-3|NA
CATSDLSRSTDTQYF
TGTGCCACCAGTGATTTATCTAGAAGCACAGATACGCAGTATTTT
>TRBV27|16|NA|TRBJ2-7|NA
CASSSPYGDYSYEQYF
TGTGCCAGCAGTTCGCCCTACGGGGATTACTCCTACGAGCAGTACTTC
>TRBV6-5|13|NA|TRBJ1-1|NA
CASSYAGNTEAFF
TGTGCCAGCAGTTATGCGGGGAACACTGAAGCTTTCTTT
>TRBV6-5|16|NA|TRBJ1-3|NA
CASSSRGGSSGNTIYF
TGTGCCAGCAGTTCAAGGGGGGGGAGCTCTGGAAACACCATATATTTT
>TRBV7-2|14|once|TRBJ2-7|TRBD1
CASSYRQGRGEQYF
TGTGCCAGCAGCTACAGACAGGGTAGGGGCGAGCAGTACTTC
>TRBV12-5|16|NA|TRBJ2-6|TRBD1
CASGLPQGVGANVLTF
TGTGCTAGTGGTTTGCCACAGGGGGTTGGGGCCAACGTCCTGACTTTC
>TRBV27|13|NA|TRBJ1-5|NA
CASTLGGNQPQHF
TGTGCCAGCACCTTAGGGGGAAATCAGCCCCAGCATTTT
>TRBV7-9|15|once|TRBJ1-5|NA
CASSLGGRRGQPQHF
TGTGCCAGCAGCTTAGGGGGCCGTAGAGGTCAGCCCCAGCATTTT
>TRBV18|15|NA|TRBJ2-1|TRBD2
CASSPALAEYNEQFF
TGTGCCAGCTCCCCCGCTCTAGCGGAATACAATGAGCAGTTCTTC
>TRBV11-2|16|NA|TRBJ1-6|TRBD1
CASSLTRTGNNSPLHF
TGTGCCAGCAGCTTAACCAGGACAGGGAATAATTCACCCCTCCACTTT
>TRBV18|14|few|TRBJ2-3|NA
CASSPPHRVHTQYF
TGTGCCAGCTCACCGCCGCACAGGGTTCATACGCAGTATTTT
>TRBV7-2|16|NA|TRBJ1-1|NA
CASSPNSVQGNTEAFF
TGTGCCAGCAGCCCAAACTCTGTACAGGGCAACACTGAAGCTTTCTTT
>TRBV5-6|17|NA|TRBJ2-3|TRBD2
CASKKFGTSGGTDTQYF
TGTGCCAGCAAAAAGTTCGGGACTAGCGGCGGCACAGATACGCAGTATTTT
>TRBV20-1|11|once|TRBJ1-1|TRBD1
CSAREDREAFF
TGCAGTGCTAGAGAGGACAGGGAAGCTTTCTTT
>TRBV19|16|NA|TRBJ2-7|TRBD1
CASSIGWQGETYEQYF
TGTGCCAGTAGTATAGGTTGGCAGGGGGAAACCTACGAGCAGTACTTC
>TRBV19|16|NA|TRBJ2-3|NA
CASSIDPRAGTDTQYF
TGTGCCAGTAGTATAGATCCGAGGGCCGGCACAGATACGCAGTATTTT
>TRBV7-7|15|NA|TRBJ2-5|NA
CASSLGGISRETQYF
TGTGCTAGCAGCTTAGGAGGGATCAGTCGGGAGACCCAGTACTTC
>TRBV11-2|15|NA|TRBJ2-7|TRBD1
CASSQGTGRAYEQYF
TGTGCCAGCAGCCAAGGGACAGGGAGAGCCTACGAGCAGTACTTC
>TRBV28|12|once|TRBJ1-2|TRBD1
CASRPGGYGYTF
TGTGCCAGCAGGCCAGGGGGTTATGGCTACACCTTC
>TRBV7-7|15|few|TRBJ2-2|TRBD2
CASSLSSGRTGELFF
TGTGCTAGCAGCTTATCTAGCGGTCGCACCGGGGAGCTGTTTTTT
>TRBV19|16|NA|TRBJ2-1|TRBD1
CASSRLGQGAYNEQFF
TGTGCCAGTAGTAGATTGGGACAGGGAGCCTACAATGAGCAGTTCTTC
>TRBV28|15|NA|TRBJ2-4|NA
CASGGQQLAKNIQYF
TGTGCCAGCGGGGGACAACAACTAGCCAAAAACATTCAGTACTTC
>TRBV27|14|NA|TRBJ2-1|TRBD1
CASSSRQGYNEQFF
TGTGCCAGCAGTTCGAGACAGGGGTACAATGAGCAGTTCTTC
>TRBV6-4|15|NA|TRBJ2-2|TRBD2
CASIRSGRHTGELFF
TGTGCCAGCATTCGTAGCGGGAGGCACACCGGGGAGCTGTTTTTT
>TRBV7-2|14|NA|TRBJ2-7|TRBD2
CASRVAGGPREQYF
TGTGCCAGCAGGGTAGCGGGGGGACCTAGGGAGCAGTACTTC
>TRBV11-2|13|NA|TRBJ1-2|NA
CASSLGAVIDLTF
TGTGCCAGCAGCTTAGGGGCAGTAATCGATCTCACCTTC
>TRBV6-5|14|NA|TRBJ2-7|NA
CASSYGTKSGEQYF
TGTGCCAGCAGTTACGGGACAAAATCCGGCGAGCAGTACTTC
>TRBV19|18|few|TRBJ2-5|NA
CATNPLIDLTSSRETQYF
TGTGCCACAAACCCCCTGATAGACTTGACTAGTTCGAGAGAGACCCAGTACTTC
>TRBV10-3|17|NA|TRBJ2-1|TRBD2
CAISESRASGDHNEQFF
TGTGCCATCAGTGAGTCGAGGGCTAGCGGGGACCACAATGAGCAGTTCTTC
>TRBV5-1|15|NA|TRBJ2-1|TRBD2
CASSLSSGSYNEQFF
TGCGCCAGCAGCTTGTCTAGCGGGTCCTACAATGAGCAGTTCTTC